The sequence of this TCR beta chain was determined in a study of CD8 T cells in ankylosing spondylitis. The ends lost 7 bases at V and 1 base at J; junction bases unmatched: 4. The CDR3 spans 14 residues. Per germline, CDR1 LNHDA and CDR2 SQIVND (reference sequence). This clonotype has more than one count but fewer than ten. The antigen is not known. The study's findings and limits: Fewer than 10 highly homologous variants formed a TCR beta motif that appeared characteristic of ankylosing spondylitis blood. Some motif variants were previously reported in reactive arthritis synovial fluid and blood. Reportedly, matched ankylosing spondylitis synovial fluid was significantly enriched for disease-linked clones.

Quantitative 5'-RACE was performed with molecular barcodes, and it yielded the TCR beta libraries. TCRdb itself ran the 5' RACE reads through MiXCR, one entry per CDR3 protein. This table has a few hundred thousand distinct CDR3 sequences, 20% to 25% appearing once. This TCR derives from a male donor with ankylosing spondylitis. V gene TRBV19 combines with J gene TRBJ2-1; 7 bases line up with TRBD2. The specimen sequenced was blood, either unsorted or a sorted T cell fraction (not recorded which). The CDR3 here is CASKPGRSYNEQFF. The CDR3 DNA reads TGTGCCAGTAAACCCGGGAGGTCCTACAATGAGCAGTTCTTC.